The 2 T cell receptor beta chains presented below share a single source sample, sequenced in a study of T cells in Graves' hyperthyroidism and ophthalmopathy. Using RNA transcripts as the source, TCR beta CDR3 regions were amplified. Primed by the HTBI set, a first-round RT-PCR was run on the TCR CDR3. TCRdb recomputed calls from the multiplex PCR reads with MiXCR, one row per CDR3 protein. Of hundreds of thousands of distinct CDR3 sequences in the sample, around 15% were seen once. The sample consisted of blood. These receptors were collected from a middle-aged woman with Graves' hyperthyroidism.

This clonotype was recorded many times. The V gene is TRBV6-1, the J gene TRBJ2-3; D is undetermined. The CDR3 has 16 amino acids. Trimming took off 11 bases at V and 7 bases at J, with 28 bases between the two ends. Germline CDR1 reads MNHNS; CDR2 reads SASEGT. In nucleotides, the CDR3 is TGTGCCTCCTTTGGCAGTCCCGACGACAAGGAAAATACGCAGTATTTT. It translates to CASFGSPDDKENTQYF.

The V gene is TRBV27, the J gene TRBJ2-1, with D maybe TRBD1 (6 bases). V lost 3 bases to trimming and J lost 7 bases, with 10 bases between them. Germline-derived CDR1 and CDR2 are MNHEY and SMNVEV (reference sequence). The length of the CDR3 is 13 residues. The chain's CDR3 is CASSLGAVNEQFF. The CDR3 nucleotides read TGTGCCAGCAGTTTGGGGGCCGTTAATGAGCAGTTCTTC.